This entry features one T cell receptor beta chain sequence. The data are from a study of blood T cell repertoires in COVID-19. Profiled with immunoSEQ multiplex PCR; TCRdb holds only in-frame clones, not every one. This table holds roughly 330,000 clones, more than 75% found once. Germline loops: CDR1 KGHSH, CDR2 LQKENI. This CDR3 comprises 18 residues. The ends lost 1 base at V and 0 bases at J; junction bases unmatched: 9. This clonotype originated in a woman in her forties or fifties with acute or convalescent COVID-19. The sequencing sample was made of peripheral blood. The chain is built from TRBV18 and TRBJ2-1; 7 bases agree with TRBD2. CDR3 loop: CASSPRSTSRISYNEQFF. CDR3 DNA: TGTGCCAGCTCACCACGTTCGACTAGCCGAATCTCCTACAATGAGCAGTTCTTC.